The clone carrying this T cell receptor beta chain was observed a few times. This sample was taken from a study of blood T cell repertoires in COVID-19. Overall study context: Italy, Spain and the United States were the sources of the convalescent and acute COVID-19 samples. PBMCs, B-cell-depleted T cells, or T cells were the source of the cDNA or gDNA that made up the material.

Authors' data handling: Nucleated cell counts were estimated from reference gene primer amplification. TCRdb's table, derived via immunoSEQ multiplex PCR, lists solely in-frame clones and lacks some. From that table come the V and J calls and clone size; the DNA was used to work out D and trimming. This sample has some 130,000 clones, with 80% found just once. This CDR3 is 15 amino acids long. V dropped 5 bases and J dropped 3 bases, with 16 bases sitting between them. The germline V gene has CDR1 SEHNR and CDR2 FQNEAQ (reference sequence). The J gene is TRBJ1-2, the V gene TRBV7-9; D is unclear. The specimen was peripheral blood. The clonotype originates from a man aged 70 or older with acute or convalescent COVID-19. The CDR3 sequence: CASSPNLLTYYGYTF. The CDR3 DNA reads as TGTGCCAGCAGCCCTAACCTCTTGACATACTATGGCTACACCTTC.